The 8 T cell receptor beta chains below all came from one sample that was sequenced in a study of blood T cell repertoires in COVID-19. Assay used: immunoSEQ multiplex PCR; TCRdb lists only in-frame clones, some missing. The sample includes about 69,000 clones, just under 80% of them seen just once. The sequencing sample was made of peripheral blood. The receptors derive from a human donor in a cohort sampled during active COVID-19.

The V and J genes are TRBV11-2 and TRBJ2-2; no definite D call. Deletions cut 11 bases from V and 1 base from J, with 11 bases between. This CDR3 has 13 residues. The germline V gene has CDR1 SGHAT and CDR2 FQNNGV. This CDR3 reads CASQRGNTGELFF. The CDR3 DNA follows: TGTGCCTCCCAGAGAGGGAACACCGGGGAGCTGTTTTTT.

The chain employs TRBV25-1 and TRBJ2-7; D possibly corresponds to TRBD2 (5 bases). Germline V lookup: CDR1 MGHDK, CDR2 SYGVNS. V lost 7 bases, J lost 3 bases, and 16 bases lay in between. This CDR3 spans 14 amino acids. CDR3: CASNKDGVLYEQYF. CDR3 DNA sequence: TGTGCCAGCAATAAGGACGGGGTTCTCTACGAGCAGTACTTC.

This rearrangement joins TRBV18 to TRBJ2-7; the match to TRBD1 covers 9 bases. CDR1 is KGHSH, CDR2 LQKENI, per germline. V dropped 6 bases and J dropped 5; count of bases not matched to a gene: 11. The CDR3 loop spans 15 amino acids. This CDR3 is CASSPGTGRTNEQYF. CDR3 in DNA: TGTGCCAGCTCCCCCGGGACAGGGAGGACGAACGAGCAGTACTTC.

The J gene is TRBJ2-7, the V gene TRBV18; D is uncertain. Germline assignment: CDR1 KGHSH and CDR2 LQKENI. The CDR3 loop spans 14 amino acids. V gave up 3 bases and J gave up 3 bases, with 12 bases separating them. DNA for the CDR3: TGTGCCAGCTCACCCAATGGAGATTTCTACGAGCAGTACTTC. Amino acids: CASSPNGDFYEQYF.

V usage is TRBV3-1 (or the pseudogene TRBV3-2) and J usage is TRBJ2-5; 12 bases map to TRBD2. Per germline, CDR1 LGHDT and CDR2 YNNKEL (reference sequence). Germline trimming cut 1 base from V and 1 base from J; bases unmatched to any gene: 4. This CDR3 has 17 amino acids. The CDR3 is CASSQVSTSGGQETQYF. For the CDR3, the DNA is TGTGCCAGCAGCCAAGTGTCGACTAGCGGGGGCCAAGAGACCCAGTACTTC.

The gene calls are TRBV7-2 and TRBJ1-2; no firm D call. CDR1 and CDR2 (germline): SGHTA, FQGNSA. This CDR3 is 13 amino acids long. The V gene lost 1 base and the J gene lost 6 bases, with 9 bases spanning the gap. The CDR3 sequence is CASSLVDSDGYTF. DNA for the CDR3: TGTGCCAGCAGCTTAGTCGACTCGGATGGCTACACCTTC.

This chain links TRBV7-9 with TRBJ1-1; no firm D call. There are 14 residues in the CDR3. Between the trimmed V and J ends, which lost 0 bases and 10 bases, there was a span of 15 bases. Per the germline V gene, CDR1 is SEHNR and CDR2 is FQNEAQ (reference sequence). CDR3 in amino acids: CASSLASGSVGAFF. The CDR3 region has the DNA TGTGCCAGCAGCTTAGCGAGCGGGTCTGTTGGAGCTTTCTTT.

The chain couples TRBV6-5 to TRBJ2-3; a weak D match, TRBD2 (5 bases). Germline CDR1 reads MNHEY; CDR2 reads SVGAGI. The CDR3 runs 14 residues. The germline V and J ends were trimmed by 0 bases and 4 bases, with 8 bases remaining between them. The CDR3 DNA follows: TGTGCCAGCAGTTACTCTGAGGGTTCAGATACGCAGTATTTT. Encoded protein: CASSYSEGSDTQYF.